A single sample gave rise to the 8 T cell receptor beta chains below, sequenced in a study of blood T cell repertoires in COVID-19 (dated by TCRdb to 2018 to 2021). Preparation of the library involved the immunoSEQ multiplex PCR assay. Sourced from immuneACCESS, this table was stored by TCRdb with only in-frame sequences that have V and J called. A share of the clones is absent; for the studies checked, an unresolved V gene accounts for under half, and the remainder has no known explanation. This sample lists 250,000 to 350,000 clones; about 90% were detected once. Jointly, the top ten make up 11% of the sample. Sample: peripheral blood. These receptors were obtained from a woman in her thirties with COVID-19, enrolled during active disease.

The gene calls are TRBV6-5 and TRBJ1-2; D is possibly TRBD1 (6 bases). Between the trimmed V and J ends, which lost 2 bases and 5 bases, there was a span of 18 bases. The germline V gene has CDR1 MNHEY and CDR2 SVGAGI. CDR3 length: 16 residues. For the CDR3, the DNA is TGTGCCAGCAGTTACGTCAGGGGAGCTGGGAATTATGGCTACACCTTC. Amino acid sequence: CASSYVRGAGNYGYTF.

This rearrangement joins TRBV5-1 to TRBJ2-2; D might be TRBD1 (6 bases). From germline, CDR1 is SGHRS and CDR2 YFSETQ. This CDR3 is 14 amino acids long. Trimming stripped 8 bases from V and 4 bases from J, with 15 bases between. The CDR3 DNA follows: TGCGCCAGTTACCCGGGACATTTCACCGGGGAGCTGTTTTTT. Translating it yields CASYPGHFTGELFF.

The chain uses TRBV5-4 and TRBJ2-2; perhaps TRBD2 as D (6 bases). Per the germline V gene, CDR1 is SGHNT and CDR2 is YYREEE (reference sequence). This CDR3 has 14 amino acids. The V and J ends lost 1 base and 5 bases respectively, with 9 bases between them. CDR3 protein: CASSLFGGTGELFF. Here the CDR3 DNA reads TGTGCCAGCAGCTTGTTCGGGGGAACCGGGGAGCTGTTTTTT.

This sequence joins TRBV18 and TRBJ1-1, with TRBD1 matching over 7 bases. Germline-derived CDR1 and CDR2 are KGHSH and LQKENI. V shed 3 bases and J 12 bases; nucleotides not matched to a gene: 4. This CDR3 is built from 11 residues. The CDR3 bases are TGTGCCAGCTCACCCGGACAGGCGTCTTTCTTT. Translating it yields CASSPGQASFF.

This clone was detected a few times. This chain connects TRBV2 to TRBJ2-7, with D perhaps matching TRBD1 (5 bases). Germline CDR1 and CDR2: SNHLY and FYNNEI. V lost 6 bases and J lost 7, with 19 bases in between. CDR3 size: 14 residues. As DNA, the CDR3 is TGTGCCAGCAGCCGTTCCGGGCAGGCAGGGGAGCAGTACTTC. As protein: CASSRSGQAGEQYF.

The J gene is TRBJ1-2, the V gene TRBV7-2; 7 nucleotides agree with TRBD1. The germline V gene encodes CDR1 SGHTA and CDR2 FQGNSA. This CDR3 contains 14 residues. V was clipped by 7 bases and J by 4 bases; unmatched bases: 9. The CDR3 bases are TGTGCCAGCACGACTACCGGGACAGCCTATGGCTACACCTTC. This translates into CASTTTGTAYGYTF.

This clone showed up just once. Other DNA sequences of this sample code for an identical CDR3. This chain joins TRBV28 and TRBJ2-7, with 8 bases matching TRBD1. With V trimmed by 9 bases and J by 0 bases, 7 bases remained unmatched. This CDR3 has 14 residues. CDR1 MDHEN and CDR2 SYDVKM come from the germline V gene. In DNA, the CDR3 is TGTGCCAGTAGAGGACAGGGCAGCTCCTACGAGCAGTACTTC. This gives the protein CASRGQGSSYEQYF. The variable domain in full, completed from reference TRBV28 and TRBJ2-7, reads DVKVTQSSRYLVKRTGEKVFLECVQDMDHENMFWYRQDPGLGLRLIYFSYDVKMKEKGDIPEGYSVSREKKERFSLILESASTNQTSMYLCASRGQGSSYEQYFGPGTRLTVT.

This chain joins TRBV28 and TRBJ2-1; 10 positions agree with TRBD2. CDR1 and CDR2 (germline): MDHEN, SYDVKM. This CDR3 spans 14 amino acids. V was pared by 5 bases and J by 2 bases, with 0 bases of the junction left unmatched. CDR3 protein: CASSSGRAYNEQFF. The CDR3 DNA sequence: TGTGCCAGCAGTAGCGGGAGGGCCTACAATGAGCAGTTCTTC.